These T cell receptor beta chains were read from a single sample in a study of T cell changes during pregnancy in multiple sclerosis. Some clones are missing from TCRdb's copy, which holds only in-frame ones; the method was immunoSEQ multiplex PCR. This table has roughly 90,000 clones, almost 95% appearing once. Specimen: peripheral blood, collected in the third trimester of pregnancy. The receptors here all came from a female donor with multiple sclerosis, enrolled in a pregnancy study. CDR3s include the opening cysteine and the closing phenylalanine or tryptophan. The order of the fields is D gene, V gene, J gene, CDR3 protein. A D gene is named only where the DNA matches it firmly.

D gene: TRBD2
V gene: TRBV28
J gene: TRBJ2-2
CDR3 protein: CASSLTSGNTGELFF

D gene: .
V gene: TRBV7-9
J gene: TRBJ1-2
CDR3 protein: CASSLATGSSDGYTF

D gene: .
V gene: TRBV6-4
J gene: TRBJ2-2
CDR3 protein: CASSGRNTGELFF

D gene: .
V gene: TRBV7-9
J gene: TRBJ1-2
CDR3 protein: CASSQKPADGYTF

D gene: TRBD1
V gene: TRBV5-4
J gene: TRBJ2-7
CDR3 protein: CASSPGTGGHEQYF

D gene: .
V gene: TRBV28
J gene: TRBJ1-1
CDR3 protein: CASSFQREDTEAFF

D gene: .
V gene: TRBV4-1
J gene: TRBJ2-7
CDR3 protein: CASSQRDSYPLYEQYF

D gene: .
V gene: TRBV11-3
J gene: TRBJ2-7
CDR3 protein: CASSSAIGTLNEQYF

D gene: .
V gene: TRBV5-6
J gene: TRBJ2-1
CDR3 protein: CASSLGQQYNEQFF

D gene: .
V gene: TRBV7-9
J gene: TRBJ2-3
CDR3 protein: CASTEVGASSVDTQYF

D gene: TRBD1
V gene: TRBV19
J gene: TRBJ1-1
CDR3 protein: CASGERGQGFTEAFF

D gene: TRBD2
V gene: TRBV19
J gene: TRBJ2-7
CDR3 protein: CASRGLATSSYEQYF

D gene: .
V gene: TRBV7-3
J gene: TRBJ2-7
CDR3 protein: CASSSGAGAYEQYF

D gene: .
V gene: TRBV7-2
J gene: TRBJ1-3
CDR3 protein: CASSLLQGHTIYF

D gene: .
V gene: TRBV28
J gene: TRBJ1-3
CDR3 protein: CASSTGQAGNTIYF

D gene: TRBD2
V gene: TRBV28
J gene: TRBJ2-5
CDR3 protein: CASSRLLGLAGEGETQYF

D gene: TRBD1
V gene: TRBV5-6
J gene: TRBJ1-1
CDR3 protein: CASSTPGTGPTEAFF

D gene: .
V gene: TRBV19
J gene: TRBJ1-2
CDR3 protein: CASSIRPLRDGGRGYTF

D gene: TRBD2
V gene: TRBV6-5
J gene: TRBJ2-5
CDR3 protein: CASTTSGSKTQYF

D gene: TRBD2
V gene: TRBV27
J gene: TRBJ2-1
CDR3 protein: CASSLAGGPVEQFF

D gene: .
V gene: TRBV28
J gene: TRBJ1-5
CDR3 protein: CASSLDAGNQPQHF

D gene: TRBD1
V gene: TRBV6-1
J gene: TRBJ2-5
CDR3 protein: CASSGGQGVGETQYF

D gene: .
V gene: TRBV7-7
J gene: TRBJ2-5
CDR3 protein: CASSPRLLQETQYF

D gene: TRBD1
V gene: TRBV7-2
J gene: TRBJ1-1
CDR3 protein: CASSVRTGVSTEAFF

D gene: TRBD1
V gene: TRBV5-6
J gene: TRBJ1-5
CDR3 protein: CASSFGTGFQPQHF

D gene: .
V gene: TRBV7-6
J gene: TRBJ1-5
CDR3 protein: CASSLIASRLNSNQPQHF